The 19 T cell receptor beta chains in this list originate from one sample, sequenced in a study of regulatory T cells in long-lasting Graves disease. Investigators prepared the TCR beta libraries by applying iRepertoire HTBI primers and Arm-PCR of CDR3 regions. TCRdb ran MiXCR on the multiplex PCR reads and lists one entry per CDR3 protein. The data show 350,000 to 450,000 distinct CDR3 sequences, with roughly 12% seen just once and 18% held by the top ten. Time point specified: newly diagnosed GD, antithyroid drugs for less than 3 months. After RNA was extracted from PBMCs, the TCR library was made from it. These same data were also listed under a study on T cells in Graves' hyperthyroidism and ophthalmopathy.

The source material was peripheral blood mononuclear cells (PBMCs), sampled at new diagnosis, from a patient treated with antithyroid drugs. These receptors were collected from a woman younger than 30 with Graves disease.

This clonotype showed up many times. The chain links TRBV5-1 to TRBJ1-4; D call uncertain. V lost 7 bases to trimming and J lost 1 base, with 8 bases between them. This CDR3 has 13 residues. Germline CDR1 reads SGHRS; CDR2 reads YFSETQ. The CDR3 spells CASRLETNEKLFF. The CDR3 coding sequence is TGCGCCAGCCGGCTGGAAACTAATGAAAAACTGTTTTTT.

This clonotype was seen repeatedly, ten times or more. Written as DNA, the CDR3 is TGTGCCAGCACTACCCCTACAGGCTTCCCAGGGAACAATGAGCAGTTCTTC. Protein product: CASTTPTGFPGNNEQFF. The rearrangement joins TRBV28 to TRBJ2-1, with a weak D call TRBD1 (5 bases). The CDR3 extends over 17 amino acids. V was shortened by 7 bases and J by 5 bases, with 24 bases between the two germline ends. The germline CDR1 and CDR2 sequences are MDHEN and SYDVKM.

This clonotype was found many times. This chain connects TRBV20-1 to TRBJ2-5, with 7 bases matching TRBD1. Germline trimming cut 3 bases from V and 0 bases from J; bases unmatched to any gene: 16. The CDR3 is 18 amino acids. Germline V gives CDR1 DFQATT, CDR2 SNEGSKA (reference sequence). The CDR3 loop reads CSASGQAPAIGDQETQYF. CDR3 nucleotide sequence: TGCAGTGCTAGCGGACAGGCCCCGGCAATTGGGGACCAAGAGACCCAGTACTTC.

This sequence joins TRBV9 and TRBJ2-3; 10 bases are shared with TRBD2. Looked up from germline, CDR1 is SGDLS and CDR2 is YYNGEE. The CDR3 length is 17 residues. J gave up 2 bases and V 4 bases, and 10 bases lay outside the gene matches. The CDR3 bases are TGTGCCAGCAGCCTACGACATAGCGGGGGGTACACAGATACGCAGTATTTT. Its protein is CASSLRHSGGYTDTQYF.

This clonotype was seen at least ten times. This chain uses TRBV10-3 with TRBJ1-2, with D uncertain. Trimming shortened V by 3 bases and J by 5 bases, and 10 bases separated the two germline ends. CDR1 and CDR2 (germline): ENHRY, SYGVKD. The CDR3 has 13 amino acids. The CDR3 reads CAISDEADYGYTF. The CDR3 region has the DNA TGTGCCATCAGTGATGAGGCGGATTATGGCTACACCTTC.

This clonotype appeared many times. V and J are TRBV18 and TRBJ2-3, with D uncertain. Germline CDR1 KGHSH, CDR2 LQKENI. V lost 6 bases and J lost 5, with 9 bases in between. There are 12 residues in the CDR3. CDR3 bases: TGTGCCAGCTCCCCCTTGGGAGATACGCAGTATTTT. Its protein is CASSPLGDTQYF.

This clonotype was seen ten or more times. The chain joins TRBV11-2 to TRBJ1-1; the match to TRBD1 covers 12 bases. CDR1 is SGHAT and CDR2 is FQNNGV in the germline V gene. CDR3 length: 19 residues. J lost 3 bases, V lost 0 bases, and 11 bases had no gene match. The CDR3 spells CASSLDGSWGQGAYTEAFF. The CDR3 region has the DNA TGTGCCAGCAGCTTAGACGGTTCCTGGGGACAGGGGGCGTACACTGAAGCTTTCTTT.

V usage is TRBV12-3 or TRBV12-4 and J usage is TRBJ2-4; D gene unclear. V lost 3 bases and J lost 8, with 14 bases in between. The CDR3 consists of 14 residues. CDR3 sequence (DNA): TGTGCCAGCAGTTTTTGGCATGGAGAGGACATTCAGTACTTC. Encoded protein: CASSFWHGEDIQYF.

This clonotype has more than one count but fewer than ten. The chain employs TRBV9 and TRBJ2-2; D not resolved. Per germline, CDR1 SGDLS and CDR2 YYNGEE. The CDR3 consists of 12 residues. The ends were cut back, 2 bases at V and 4 bases at J, with 3 bases in the middle. CDR3: CASSVSTGELFF. CDR3 sequence (DNA): TGTGCCAGCAGCGTTAGCACCGGGGAGCTGTTTTTT.

This clonotype was seen repeatedly, ten times or more. V gene TRBV12-3 or TRBV12-4 combines with J gene TRBJ2-1, with D possibly being TRBD1 (5 bases). The V gene lost 8 bases and the J gene lost 9 bases, with 20 bases spanning the gap. The CDR3 covers 14 residues. The CDR3 nucleotides read TGTGCCAGCCTAGTTACAGCTCGGCAGGGTGAGCAGTTCTTC. Translating gives CASLVTARQGEQFF.

In its sample, this clonotype was seen many times. The rearrangement uses TRBV12-3 or TRBV12-4 and TRBJ2-7, with a tentative D call TRBD1 (6 bases). V was pared by 6 bases and J by 3 bases, with 15 bases between. The CDR3 has 14 residues. CDR3 amino acids: CASSPPGQFYEQYF. The CDR3 region has the DNA TGTGCCAGCAGCCCCCCCGGACAGTTCTACGAGCAGTACTTC.

This clonotype showed up just a few times. V is TRBV13 and J is TRBJ2-1; D is tentatively TRBD1 or TRBD2 (6 bases each). CDR3 size: 14 residues. Trimming removed 8 bases from V and 4 bases from J, with 15 bases in between. Germline V gene sequence: CDR1 PRHDT, CDR2 FYEKMQ (reference sequence). The CDR3 sequence is CASGGGVGYNEQFF. CDR3 nucleotides: TGTGCCAGCGGGGGCGGGGTAGGGTACAATGAGCAGTTCTTC.

In its sample, this clonotype was seen many times. J is TRBJ2-5 and V is TRBV2; a weak D match, TRBD1 (7 bases). This CDR3 is 15 amino acids long. The germline V and J ends were trimmed by 4 bases and 3 bases, with 15 bases remaining between them. The germline V gene has CDR1 SNHLY and CDR2 FYNNEI. The CDR3 DNA is TGTGCCAGCAGTGGACTAGAAACAGGGGAAGAGACCCAGTACTTC. Translating it yields CASSGLETGEETQYF.

This clonotype appeared many times. The rearrangement uses TRBV11-2 and TRBJ2-1, with 9 nucleotides matching TRBD1. The junction had 13 bases not matched to a gene; V was cut back by 4 bases and J by 9 bases. The length of the CDR3 is 16 residues. Per the germline V gene, CDR1 is SGHAT and CDR2 is FQNNGV. DNA of the CDR3: TGTGCCAGCAGCTCAGAAAGATCGACAGGGGGGACTGAGCAGTTCTTC. This codes for CASSSERSTGGTEQFF.

This clonotype was recorded a few times. V is TRBV5-1 and J is TRBJ2-7, with D tentatively TRBD1 (6 bases). Germline V gene data show CDR1 as SGHRS and CDR2 as YFSETQ. V lost 5 bases to trimming and J lost 0 bases, with 9 bases between them. The CDR3 covers 13 residues. CDR3 nucleotides: TGCGCCAGCAGTAGGGACAACTCCTACGAGCAGTACGTC. Its protein product is CASSRDNSYEQYV.

There are a few counts of this clonotype. The V call is TRBV28, the J call TRBJ2-7; 9 bases are shared with TRBD1. The CDR3 is 15 amino acids. V lost 6 bases and J lost 0; bases outside the gene matches: 6. The germline gives CDR1 MDHEN, CDR2 SYDVKM. CDR3 sequence: CASSKQTGGSYEQYF. CDR3 bases: TGTGCCAGCAGCAAGCAGACAGGGGGCTCCTACGAGCAGTACTTC. Combining the CDR3 with reference TRBV28 and TRBJ2-7 gives the whole variable domain DVKVTQSSRYLVKRTGEKVFLECVQDMDHENMFWYRQDPGLGLRLIYFSYDVKMKEKGDIPEGYSVSREKKERFSLILESASTNQTSMYLCASSKQTGGSYEQYFGPGTRLTVT.

In regard to this clonotype: A much more abundant neighbour one base away suggests this may be a read error. The chain is built from TRBV20-1 and TRBJ2-1; D not certain. This CDR3 has 14 residues. In germline, CDR1 is DFQATT, CDR2 SNEGSKA (reference sequence). The CDR3 DNA is TGCAATGCTCGCCCAATGTTAACCGGCAATGAGCAGTTCTTC. Protein sequence: CNARPMLTGNEQFF.

A note on this clonotype: A much larger clone lies one base from this, so it may be a read error. The chain couples TRBV7-9 to TRBJ2-2; D call uncertain. The CDR3 has 13 amino acids. Trimming stripped 4 bases from V and 1 base from J, with 4 bases between. Germline-derived CDR1 and CDR2 are SEHNR and FQNEAQ (reference sequence). CDR3 coding DNA: TGTGCCAGCAGCTCGATGAACACCGGGGAGCTGTTTTTT. Translating it yields CASSSMNTGELFF.

This clonotype was seen ten or more times. The rearrangement uses TRBV18 and TRBJ2-7; D may be TRBD2 (6 bases). Trimming removed 5 bases from V and 7 bases from J, with 12 bases in between. CDR3 length equals 12 residues. CDR1 and CDR2 (germline): KGHSH, LQKENI. The CDR3 DNA reads TGTGCCAGCTCAATAGCGGCGGGGGAGCAGTACGTC. Translating gives CASSIAAGEQYV.